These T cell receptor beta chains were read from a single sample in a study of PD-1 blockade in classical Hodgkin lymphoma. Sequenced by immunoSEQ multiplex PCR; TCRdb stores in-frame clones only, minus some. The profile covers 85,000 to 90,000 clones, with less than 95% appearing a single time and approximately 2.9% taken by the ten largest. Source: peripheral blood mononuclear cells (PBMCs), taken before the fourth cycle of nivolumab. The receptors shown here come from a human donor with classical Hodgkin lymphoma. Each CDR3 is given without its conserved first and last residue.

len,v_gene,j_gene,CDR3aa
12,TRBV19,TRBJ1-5,ASSISGGNQPQH
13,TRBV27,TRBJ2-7,ASTLQGGGKDEQY
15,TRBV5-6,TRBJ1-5,ASSLASGAYSNQPQH
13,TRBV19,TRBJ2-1,ASTQLAGGFHEQF
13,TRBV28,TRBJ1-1,ASSSPWGVDTEAF
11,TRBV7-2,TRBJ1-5,ASSPGAHQPQH
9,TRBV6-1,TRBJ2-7,ASRNTGVFS
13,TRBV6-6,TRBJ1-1,ASSYTGTGNTEAF
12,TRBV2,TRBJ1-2,ASSELRGVYGYT
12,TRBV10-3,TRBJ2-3,AISGTASTDTQY
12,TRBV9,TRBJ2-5,ASSVDFTRGAQY
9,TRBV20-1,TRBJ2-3,SATYWNTQY
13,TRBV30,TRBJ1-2,AWSVFVQGRRRYT
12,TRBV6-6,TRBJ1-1,ASSYSGGGTEAF
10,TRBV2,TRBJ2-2,ASSYRAGELF
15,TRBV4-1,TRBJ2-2,ASSRIDLFQATGELF
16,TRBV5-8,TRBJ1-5,ASSRKWTATYSNQPQH
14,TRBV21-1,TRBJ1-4,ASSTSCRDRGEKLF
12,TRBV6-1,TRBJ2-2,ASSEQRDTGELF
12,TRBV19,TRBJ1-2,ASSAGQGAYGYT
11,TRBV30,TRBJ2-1,AWSVDGGNEQF
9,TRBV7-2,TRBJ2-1,ASSSSGEQF
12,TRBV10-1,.,ASSRGQGYHEQY
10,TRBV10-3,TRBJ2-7,AIMPGAGEQY
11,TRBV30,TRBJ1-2,AWSVKLRYGYT
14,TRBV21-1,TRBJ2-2,ASSIRDRGHDGELF
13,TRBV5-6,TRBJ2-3,ASSLAGGGAGTQY
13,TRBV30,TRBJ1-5,AWSLTRNSNQPQH
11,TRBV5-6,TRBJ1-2,ASRFTGGYGYT
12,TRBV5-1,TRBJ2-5,ASSLAYNQETQY
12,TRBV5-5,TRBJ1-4,ASSLTGQAEKLF
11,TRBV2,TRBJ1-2,ASSAFQGIGYT
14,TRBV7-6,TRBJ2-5,ASSTPSGAGPETQY
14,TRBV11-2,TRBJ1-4,ASSLRTGLTNEKLF
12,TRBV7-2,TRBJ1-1,ASSSDRVTTEAF
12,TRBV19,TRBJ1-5,ASQSYRVNQPQH